This T cell receptor beta chain was captured by sequencing in a study of Ad26.COV2.S vaccination and SARS-CoV-2 variants. Regarding the study as a whole: Total T cell responses were possibly underestimated by TCR breadth and depth analyses. While placebo recipients had lower spike-specific TCR breadth, vaccine recipients had more.

The germline gives CDR1 SGHVS, CDR2 FQNEAQ. This CDR3 is built from 14 residues. Trimming took off 3 bases at V and 4 bases at J, with 9 bases between the two ends. For this clone: Antigen: not known.

Generated by immunoSEQ multiplex PCR, the TCRdb table keeps only in-frame clones and is missing some. This table holds about 350,000 clones, 92% found once. The clonotype originates from a human donor who had recovered from COVID-19. The starting material was peripheral blood, obtained after recovery from COVID-19. V gene TRBV7-8 combines with J gene TRBJ2-2; unclear D gene. DNA of the CDR3: TGTGCCAGCAGCTTCTCTGGATCCACCGGGGAGCTGTTTTTT. Its protein product is CASSFSGSTGELFF.